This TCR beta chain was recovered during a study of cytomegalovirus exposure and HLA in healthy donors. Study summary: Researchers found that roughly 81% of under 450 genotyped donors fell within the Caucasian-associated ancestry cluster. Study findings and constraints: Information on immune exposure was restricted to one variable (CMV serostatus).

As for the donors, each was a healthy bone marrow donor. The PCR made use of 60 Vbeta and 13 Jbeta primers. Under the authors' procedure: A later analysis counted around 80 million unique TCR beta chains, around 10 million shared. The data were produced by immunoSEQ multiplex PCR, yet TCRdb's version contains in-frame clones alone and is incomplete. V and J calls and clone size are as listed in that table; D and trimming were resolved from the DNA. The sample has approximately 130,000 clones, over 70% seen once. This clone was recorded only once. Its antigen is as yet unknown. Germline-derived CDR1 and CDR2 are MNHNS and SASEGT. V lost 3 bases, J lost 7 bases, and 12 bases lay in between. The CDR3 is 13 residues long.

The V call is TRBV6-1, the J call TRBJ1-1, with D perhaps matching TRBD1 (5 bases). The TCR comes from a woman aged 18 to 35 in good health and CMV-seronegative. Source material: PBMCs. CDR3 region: CASSEVRAREAFF. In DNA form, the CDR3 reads TGTGCCAGCAGTGAGGTCAGGGCCCGTGAAGCTTTCTTT.